This T cell receptor beta chain was documented in a study of brain metastases from non-small cell lung cancer. This CDR3 is built from 17 residues. Data came from immunoSEQ multiplex PCR; TCRdb stores just in-frame clones and leaves some out. The repertoire holds roughly 14,000 clones, with around 83% as singletons. A word on this clone: Its target is unknown.

Findings of the study overall: TCR repertoires overlapped largely between brain metastases and matched primaries. In 50% to 80% of brain metastases, T-cell clones were expanded compared with matched primary tumors. Brain metastases had lower T-cell infiltration than primary tumors.

The TCR originated in a donor aged 40 or older with non-small cell lung cancer. Sequenced sample: primary lung tumor tissue. The chain links TRBV21-1 to TRBJ1-1; the table's D call of TRBD1 was not tested on the DNA. TRBV21-1 is reported as a pseudogene. CDR3 sequence (DNA): TGTGCCAGCAGCAAAGAAGCAGGGGGAAAAGGGAACACTGAAGCTTTCTTT. The encoded protein is CASSKEAGGKGNTEAFF.